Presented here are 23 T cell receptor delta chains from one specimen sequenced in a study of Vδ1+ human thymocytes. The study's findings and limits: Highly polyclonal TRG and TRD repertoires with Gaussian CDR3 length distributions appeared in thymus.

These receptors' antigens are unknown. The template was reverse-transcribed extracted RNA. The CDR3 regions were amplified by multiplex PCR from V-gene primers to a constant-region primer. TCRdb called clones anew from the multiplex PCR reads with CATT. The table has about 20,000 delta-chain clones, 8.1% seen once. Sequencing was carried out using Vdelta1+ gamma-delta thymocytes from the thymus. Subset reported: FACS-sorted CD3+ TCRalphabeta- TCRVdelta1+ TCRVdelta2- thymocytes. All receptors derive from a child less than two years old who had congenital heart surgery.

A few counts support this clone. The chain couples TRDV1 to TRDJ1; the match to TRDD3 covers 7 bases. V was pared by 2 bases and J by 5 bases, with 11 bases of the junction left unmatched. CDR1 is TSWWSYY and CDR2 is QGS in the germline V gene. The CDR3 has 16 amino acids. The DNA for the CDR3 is TGTGCTCTTGGGGAATTATCCCAACTACTGGGGGATAAACTCATCTTT. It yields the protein CALGELSQLLGDKLIF.

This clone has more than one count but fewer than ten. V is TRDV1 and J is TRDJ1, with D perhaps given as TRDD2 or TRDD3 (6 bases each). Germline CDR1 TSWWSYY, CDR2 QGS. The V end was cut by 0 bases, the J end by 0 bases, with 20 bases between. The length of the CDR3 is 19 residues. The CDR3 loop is CALGELEQTGFLYTDKLIF. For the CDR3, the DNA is TGTGCTCTTGGGGAACTGGAACAGACTGGGTTCCTATACACCGATAAACTCATCTTT.

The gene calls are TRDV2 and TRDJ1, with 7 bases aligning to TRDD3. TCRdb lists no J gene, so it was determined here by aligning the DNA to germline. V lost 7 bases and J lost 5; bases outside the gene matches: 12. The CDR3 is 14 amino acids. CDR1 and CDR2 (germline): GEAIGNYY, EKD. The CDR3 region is CAWPYWGLGDKLIF. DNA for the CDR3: TGTGCCTGGCCGTACTGGGGCCTGGGAGATAAACTCATCTTT.

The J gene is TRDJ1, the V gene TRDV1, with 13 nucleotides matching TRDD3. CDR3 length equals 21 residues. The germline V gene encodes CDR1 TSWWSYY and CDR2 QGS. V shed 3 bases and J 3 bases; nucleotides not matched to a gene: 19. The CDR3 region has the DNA TGTGCTCTTGGGGACTACCCTCCCGTTACTGGGGGATACGGGAACGCCGATAAACTCATCTTT. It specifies CALGDYPPVTGGYGNADKLIF.

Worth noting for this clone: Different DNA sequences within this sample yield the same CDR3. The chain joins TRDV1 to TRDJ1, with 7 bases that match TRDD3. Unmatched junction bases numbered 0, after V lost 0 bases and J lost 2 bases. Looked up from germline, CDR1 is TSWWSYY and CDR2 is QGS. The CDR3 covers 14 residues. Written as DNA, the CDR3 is TGTGCTCTTGGGGAACTGGGGGATACCGATAAACTCATCTTT. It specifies CALGELGDTDKLIF.

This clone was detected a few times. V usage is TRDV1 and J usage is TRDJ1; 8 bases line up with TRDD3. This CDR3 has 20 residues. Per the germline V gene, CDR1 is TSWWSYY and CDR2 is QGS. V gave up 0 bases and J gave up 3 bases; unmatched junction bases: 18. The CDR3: CALGELFPHWGPLSADKLIF. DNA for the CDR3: TGTGCTCTTGGGGAACTCTTTCCCCACTGGGGGCCGTTAAGCGCCGATAAACTCATCTTT.

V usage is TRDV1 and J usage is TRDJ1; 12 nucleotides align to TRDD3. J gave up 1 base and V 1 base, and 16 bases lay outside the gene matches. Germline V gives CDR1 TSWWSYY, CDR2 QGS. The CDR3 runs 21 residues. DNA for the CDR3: TGTGCTCTTGGGGAACACTTCCTTCGGCTACTGGGGGATACTGGCACCGATAAACTCATCTTT. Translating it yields CALGEHFLRLLGDTGTDKLIF.

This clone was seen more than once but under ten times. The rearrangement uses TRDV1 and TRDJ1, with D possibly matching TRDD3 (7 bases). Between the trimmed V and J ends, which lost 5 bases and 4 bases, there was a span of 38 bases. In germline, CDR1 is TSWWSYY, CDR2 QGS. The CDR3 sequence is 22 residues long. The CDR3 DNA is TGTGCTCTTGGGCCCCGCCCCAACGTCCTACAGTACTGGGGAGGATATGGCGATAAACTCATCTTT. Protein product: CALGPRPNVLQYWGGYGDKLIF.

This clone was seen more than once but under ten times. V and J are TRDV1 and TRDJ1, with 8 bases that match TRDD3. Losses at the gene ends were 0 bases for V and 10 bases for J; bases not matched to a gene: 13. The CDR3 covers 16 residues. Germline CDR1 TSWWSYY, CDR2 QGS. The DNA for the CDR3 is TGTGCTCTTGGGGAACTCATTGCTGGGGGACCCAGGAGACTCATCTTT. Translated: CALGELIAGGPRRLIF.

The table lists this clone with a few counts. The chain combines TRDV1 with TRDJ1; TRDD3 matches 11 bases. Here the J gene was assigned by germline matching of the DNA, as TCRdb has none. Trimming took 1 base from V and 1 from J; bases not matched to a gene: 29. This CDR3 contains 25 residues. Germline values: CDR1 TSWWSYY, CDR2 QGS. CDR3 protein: CALGEPRLPKGDWGIRSRCTDKLIF. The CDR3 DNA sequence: TGTGCTCTTGGGGAACCTCGCCTTCCTAAGGGTGACTGGGGGATAAGGTCTCGGTGCACCGATAAACTCATCTTT.

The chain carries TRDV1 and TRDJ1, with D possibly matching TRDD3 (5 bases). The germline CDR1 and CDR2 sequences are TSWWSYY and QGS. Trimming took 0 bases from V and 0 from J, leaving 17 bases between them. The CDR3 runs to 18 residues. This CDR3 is CALGELPPLGSYTDKLIF. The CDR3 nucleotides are TGTGCTCTTGGGGAACTGCCCCCATTGGGGTCTTACACCGATAAACTCATCTTT.

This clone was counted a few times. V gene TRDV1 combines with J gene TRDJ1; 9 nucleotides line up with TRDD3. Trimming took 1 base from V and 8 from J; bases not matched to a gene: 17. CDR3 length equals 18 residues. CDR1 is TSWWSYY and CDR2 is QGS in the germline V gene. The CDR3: CALGEHRGRVWGINKLIF. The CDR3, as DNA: TGTGCTCTTGGGGAACACAGAGGGAGAGTTTGGGGGATAAACAAACTCATCTTT.

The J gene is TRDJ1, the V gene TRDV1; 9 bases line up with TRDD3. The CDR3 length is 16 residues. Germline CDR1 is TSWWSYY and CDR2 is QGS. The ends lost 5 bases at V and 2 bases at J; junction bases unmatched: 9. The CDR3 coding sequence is TGTGCTCTTGGGAAAAGAGGGGATACGGGGACCGATAAACTCATCTTT. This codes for CALGKRGDTGTDKLIF.

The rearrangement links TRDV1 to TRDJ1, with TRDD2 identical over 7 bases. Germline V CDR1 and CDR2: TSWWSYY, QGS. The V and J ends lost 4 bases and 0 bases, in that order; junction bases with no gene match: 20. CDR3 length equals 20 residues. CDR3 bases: TGTGCTCTTGGGGCCAAGCCCTATTTCCTACCATCGCCGTACACCGATAAACTCATCTTT. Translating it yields CALGAKPYFLPSPYTDKLIF.

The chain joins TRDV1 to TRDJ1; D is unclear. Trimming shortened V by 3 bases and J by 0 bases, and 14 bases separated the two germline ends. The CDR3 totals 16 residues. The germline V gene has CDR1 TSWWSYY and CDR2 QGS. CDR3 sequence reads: CALGEVPPLYTDKLIF. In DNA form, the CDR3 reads TGTGCTCTTGGGGAGGTCCCCCCGTTGTACACCGATAAACTCATCTTT.

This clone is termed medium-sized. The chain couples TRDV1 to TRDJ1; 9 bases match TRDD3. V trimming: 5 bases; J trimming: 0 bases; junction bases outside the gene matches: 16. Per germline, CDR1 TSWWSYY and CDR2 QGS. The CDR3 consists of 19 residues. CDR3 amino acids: CALGKVGSGGYPNTDKLIF. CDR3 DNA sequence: TGTGCTCTTGGGAAAGTCGGATCCGGGGGATACCCTAACACCGATAAACTCATCTTT.

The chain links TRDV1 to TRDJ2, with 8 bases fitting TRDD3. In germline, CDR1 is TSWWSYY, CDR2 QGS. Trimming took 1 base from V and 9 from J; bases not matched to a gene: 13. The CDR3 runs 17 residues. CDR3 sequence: CALGEPPGTGGKTQLFF. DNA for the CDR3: TGTGCTCTTGGGGAACCTCCTGGGACTGGGGGTAAGACACAACTCTTCTTT.

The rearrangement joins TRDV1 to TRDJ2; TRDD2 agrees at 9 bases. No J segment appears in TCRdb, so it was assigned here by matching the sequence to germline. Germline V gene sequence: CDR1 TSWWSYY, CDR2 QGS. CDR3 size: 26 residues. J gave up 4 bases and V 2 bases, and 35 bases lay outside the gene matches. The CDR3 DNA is TGTGCTCTTGGGGAATGTGGGGGGCTCAAACGCCTTCCTACCCCTACCGGGGGAGTGCGGACAGCACAACTCTTCTTT. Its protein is CALGECGGLKRLPTPTGGVRTAQLFF.

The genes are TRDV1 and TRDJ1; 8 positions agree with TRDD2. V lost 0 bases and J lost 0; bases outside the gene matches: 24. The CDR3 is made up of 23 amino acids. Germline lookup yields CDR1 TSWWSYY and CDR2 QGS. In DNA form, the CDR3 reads TGTGCTCTTGGGGAACTTACGACCTTCCTAAGAAGGAGGGCCTTCCCCGACACCGATAAACTCATCTTT. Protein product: CALGELTTFLRRRAFPDTDKLIF.

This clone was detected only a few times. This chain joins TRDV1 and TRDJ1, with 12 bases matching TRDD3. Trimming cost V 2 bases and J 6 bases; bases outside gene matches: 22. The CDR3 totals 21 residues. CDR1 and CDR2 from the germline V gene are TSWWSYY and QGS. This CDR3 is CALGEAFLRESDWGILHKLIF. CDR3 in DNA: TGTGCTCTTGGGGAAGCCTTCCTACGTGAATCCGACTGGGGGATACTCCATAAACTCATCTTT.

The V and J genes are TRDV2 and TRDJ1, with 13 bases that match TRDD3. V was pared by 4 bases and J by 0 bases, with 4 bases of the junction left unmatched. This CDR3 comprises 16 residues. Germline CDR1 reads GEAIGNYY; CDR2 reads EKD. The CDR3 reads CACETGGYGYTDKLIF. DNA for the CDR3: TGTGCCTGTGAAACTGGGGGATACGGGTACACCGATAAACTCATCTTT.

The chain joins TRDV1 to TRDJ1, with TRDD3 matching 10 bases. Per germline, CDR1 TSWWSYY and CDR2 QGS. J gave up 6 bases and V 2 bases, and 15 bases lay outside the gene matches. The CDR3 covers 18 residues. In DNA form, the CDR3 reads TGTGCTCTTGGGGAAGCGGTCTCCTACTGGGGGATCTCTTATAAACTCATCTTT. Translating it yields CALGEAVSYWGISYKLIF.

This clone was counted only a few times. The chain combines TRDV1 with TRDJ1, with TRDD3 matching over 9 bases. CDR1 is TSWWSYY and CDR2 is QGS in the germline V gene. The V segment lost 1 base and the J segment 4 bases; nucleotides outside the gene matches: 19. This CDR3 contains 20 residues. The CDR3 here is CALGERVLQAWGMGVDKLIF. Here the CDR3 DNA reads TGTGCTCTTGGGGAACGAGTCCTCCAAGCCTGGGGGATGGGGGTCGATAAACTCATCTTT.